This T cell receptor (beta chain) was recorded in a study of T-cell memory formation after mild COVID-19. General study points: The pre-infection memory compartment contained some responding clones, suggesting cross-reactive memory joined. Clones that contracted from day 15 to 85 were balanced CD4/CD8, while later expanders leaned CD4+.

As for this clonotype: Its antigen is currently unknown.

The V gene's germline CDR1 is SGHRS and CDR2 YFSETQ. This CDR3 spans 15 amino acids. Trimming removed 0 bases from V and 8 bases from J, with 16 bases in between. TCRdb redid the calling of the 5' RACE reads with MiXCR, one entry per CDR3 protein. The sample has about 260,000 distinct CDR3 sequences, roughly 8.2% seen once. The TCR sequence derives from a man aged 18 to 30 who had mild COVID-19 (a few samples of this study predate the infection). Cell type and time point are not known. Specimen: PBMCs or a T cell subset sorted from them (not recorded which). This chain connects TRBV5-1 to TRBJ2-3; no clear D gene. The CDR3, as DNA: TGCGCCAGCAGCTTGGCGACCGCGGCTGATGTTACGCAGTATTTT. Translated, it gives CASSLATAADVTQYF. Looking up the rest from reference TRBV5-1 and TRBJ2-3 gives the full variable domain: KAGVTQTPRYLIKTRGQQVTLSCSPISGHRSVSWYQQTPGQGLQFLFEYFSETQRNKGNFPGRFSGRQFSNSRSEMNVSTLELGDSALYLCASSLATAADVTQYFGPGTRLTVL.